Sequencing of this TCR beta chain was carried out in a study of blood T cell repertoires in COVID-19. Background on the study: Samples representing acute and convalescent COVID-19 were sourced from the United States, Italy and Spain.

The protocol was immunoSEQ multiplex PCR, while the TCRdb copy is restricted to in-frame clones and leaves out a portion. The table shows fewer than 350,000 clones, with around 85% occurring only once. A single count supports this clone. CDR3 length equals 12 residues. V shed 5 bases and J shed 6 bases, with 9 bases lying between them. The V gene's germline CDR1 is MNHNY and CDR2 SVGAGI (reference sequence). Source material: PBMCs or T cells enriched from blood (not recorded which). The TCR originated in a woman aged 50 to 60 who had recovered from COVID-19. V is TRBV6-6 and J is TRBJ2-3; a possible D gene is TRBD1 (5 bases). CDR3 nucleotide sequence: TGTGCCAGCAGTACAGGTTACGATACGCAGTATTTT. Its translation: CASSTGYDTQYF.